This T cell receptor beta chain is drawn from a study of blood T cell repertoires in COVID-19. Study-level background: From the United States, Italy and Spain came samples of acute and convalescent COVID-19. The analysed material was cDNA or gDNA that came from T cells, B-cell-depleted T cells, or PBMCs.

Generated by immunoSEQ multiplex PCR, the TCRdb table keeps only in-frame clones and is missing some. The data show hundreds of thousands of clones, approximately 89% seen once. This CDR3 region has 17 residues. CDR1 is LGHNA, CDR2 YNFKEQ, per germline. The ends lost 3 bases at V and 1 base at J; junction bases unmatched: 7. Recruited during active infection, patients (from Seattle) were subsequently followed longitudinally. This receptor was identified in a woman in her 70s with COVID-19, enrolled during active disease. The source material was peripheral blood. The V and J genes are TRBV4-2 and TRBJ1-3, with TRBD1 identical over 9 bases. CDR3 bases: TGTGCCAGCAGCCAGGAACCGGACAGGGGTTCTGGAAACACCATATATTTT. Translation: CASSQEPDRGSGNTIYF.